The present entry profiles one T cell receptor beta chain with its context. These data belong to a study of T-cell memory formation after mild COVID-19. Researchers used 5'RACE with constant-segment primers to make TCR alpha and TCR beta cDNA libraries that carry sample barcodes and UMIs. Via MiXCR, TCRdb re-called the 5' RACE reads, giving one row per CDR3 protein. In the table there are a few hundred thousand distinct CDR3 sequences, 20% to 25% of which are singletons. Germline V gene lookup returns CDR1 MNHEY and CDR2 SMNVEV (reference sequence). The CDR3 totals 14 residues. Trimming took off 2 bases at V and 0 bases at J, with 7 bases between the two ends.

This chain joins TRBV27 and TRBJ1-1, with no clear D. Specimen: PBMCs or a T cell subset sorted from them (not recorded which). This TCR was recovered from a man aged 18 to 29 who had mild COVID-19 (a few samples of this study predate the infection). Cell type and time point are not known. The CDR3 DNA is TGTGCCAGCAGTTTAACCGTCATGAACACTGAAGCTTTCTTT. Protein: CASSLTVMNTEAFF.